Each of the 24 T cell receptor beta chains below was sequenced from the same sample in a study of technical replicates of blood from four donors (dated by TCRdb to 2016 to 2017). Receptor amplification or capture employed the immunoSEQ multiplex PCR assay. What TCRdb holds here is the immuneACCESS table cut down to in-frame rearrangements. Part of the clones is not present; checked against another copy, under half of the missing clones reflect an unresolved V gene, and the others are unexplained. The sample table contains 55,000 to 85,000 clones; only one count was recorded for under 98% of them. The top ten clones comprise over 0.2% of the sample. Sequenced sample: T cells isolated from PBMCs. These receptors came from a human donor in good health.

The chain carries TRBV2 and TRBJ1-1, with unresolved D. Germline-derived CDR1 and CDR2 are SNHLY and FYNNEI. Trimming shortened V by 8 bases and J by 0 bases, and 13 bases separated the two germline ends. The CDR3 loop spans 14 amino acids. CDR3 bases: TGTGCCAGCTTAGACCCGCGGTTGAACACTGAAGCTTTCTTT. Translated: CASLDPRLNTEAFF.

With respect to this clone: The sample has other DNA sequences that encode this CDR3 too. V usage is TRBV28 and J usage is TRBJ2-3; maybe TRBD1 (6 bases). The CDR3 is 14 amino acids. Germline lookup yields CDR1 MDHEN and CDR2 SYDVKM. V lost 3 bases to trimming and J lost 1 base, with 8 bases between them. CDR3 residues: CASSLSGGTDTQYF. CDR3 in DNA: TGTGCCAGCAGTTTGTCAGGGGGCACAGATACGCAGTATTTT. The variable domain in full, completed from reference TRBV28 and TRBJ2-3, reads DVKVTQSSRYLVKRTGEKVFLECVQDMDHENMFWYRQDPGLGLRLIYFSYDVKMKEKGDIPEGYSVSREKKERFSLILESASTNQTSMYLCASSLSGGTDTQYFGPGTRLTVL.

The genes are TRBV27 and TRBJ1-4, with TRBD1 as a possible D gene (6 bases). Germline V CDR1 and CDR2: MNHEY, SMNVEV (reference sequence). CDR3 size: 16 residues. With 2 bases removed from V and 7 bases from J, the gap between germline ends came to 17 bases. CDR3: CASSLGLRGGGEKLFF. CDR3 sequence (DNA): TGTGCCAGCAGTTTAGGTTTGAGAGGGGGTGGTGAAAAACTGTTTTTT.

This sequence joins TRBV6-5 and TRBJ2-7; TRBD1 matches at 7 bases. After removal of 6 bases from V and 1 base from J, the junction contained 3 bases not matched to a gene. The CDR3 runs 13 residues. Looked up from germline, CDR1 is MNHEY and CDR2 is SVGAGI. CDR3 sequence (DNA): TGTGCCAGCAGAGGGGGCGCTTCCTACGAGCAGTACTTC. This codes for CASRGGASYEQYF.

The chain combines TRBV7-6 with TRBJ2-1; 10 bases match TRBD2. The CDR3 loop spans 13 amino acids. The V gene's germline CDR1 is SGHVS and CDR2 FNYEAQ. V shed 2 bases and J 10 bases; nucleotides not matched to a gene: 2. The CDR3 nucleotides read TGTGCCAGCAGCTTACCTAGCGGGAGCGAGCAGTTCTTC. This gives the protein CASSLPSGSEQFF.

The CDR3 here is CASPHNYGYTF. For the CDR3, the DNA is TGTGCCAGCCCCCATAACTATGGCTACACCTTC. This chain joins TRBV21-1 and TRBJ1-2; the DNA was not used to check the table's D call, TRBD1. TRBV21-1 is marked as a pseudogene. This CDR3 has 11 amino acids.

The J gene is TRBJ2-3, the V gene TRBV13, with 8 bases aligning to TRBD2. After removal of 5 bases from V and 5 bases from J, the junction contained 6 bases not matched to a gene. This CDR3 has 14 residues. Germline V gives CDR1 PRHDT, CDR2 FYEKMQ (reference sequence). The DNA for the CDR3 is TGTGCCAGCAGCAATCTAGCGGGCGGAGATACGCAGTATTTT. As protein: CASSNLAGGDTQYF.

The genes are TRBV19 and TRBJ1-2; D is undetermined. The V gene lost 0 bases and the J gene lost 10 bases, with 18 bases spanning the gap. This CDR3 has 15 residues. Germline lookup yields CDR1 LNHDA and CDR2 SQIVND (reference sequence). The CDR3 nucleotides read TGTGCCAGTAGTATAGATCTGGGCTCCGGAGGGCTCTACACCTTC. Its translation: CASSIDLGSGGLYTF. The variable domain in full, completed from reference TRBV19 and TRBJ1-2, reads DGGITQSPKYLFRKEGQNVTLSCEQNLNHDAMYWYRQDPGQGLRLIYYSQIVNDFQKGDIAEGYSVSREKKESFPLTVTSAQKNPTAFYLCASSIDLGSGGLYTFGSGTRLTVV.

V usage is TRBV7-8 and J usage is TRBJ1-2; 8 nucleotides agree with TRBD1. The CDR3 has 16 amino acids. The V and J ends lost 1 base and 5 bases, in that order; junction bases with no gene match: 9. CDR1 SGHVS and CDR2 FQNEAQ come from the germline V gene. CDR3 protein: CASSLGTGNPLYGYTF. CDR3 sequence (DNA): TGTGCCAGCAGCTTAGGGACAGGGAATCCCCTATATGGCTACACCTTC.

J is TRBJ2-1 and V is TRBV6-5; weak D call: TRBD1 (5 bases). This CDR3 spans 13 amino acids. The germline gives CDR1 MNHEY, CDR2 SVGAGI. Trimming stripped 5 bases from V and 0 bases from J, with 5 bases between. CDR3 protein: CASSDSSYNEQFF. The DNA of the CDR3 is TGTGCCAGCAGTGACAGCTCCTACAATGAGCAGTTCTTC.

The V call is TRBV6-6, the J call TRBJ2-7, with D perhaps TRBD1 (7 bases). Germline V CDR1 and CDR2: MNHNY, SVGAGI (reference sequence). The V end lost 4 bases, the J end lost 3 bases, and 10 bases lay between the germline ends. CDR3 length: 13 residues. As DNA, the CDR3 is TGTGCCAGCAGTTCGCAGGGGGGCTACGAGCAGTACTTC. Encoded protein: CASSSQGGYEQYF.

This chain joins TRBV19 and TRBJ2-7; TRBD1 matches at 11 bases. Germline V gene sequence: CDR1 LNHDA, CDR2 SQIVND (reference sequence). V dropped 10 bases and J dropped 6; count of bases not matched to a gene: 8. The CDR3 spans 13 residues. CDR3 loop: CATQGQGASEQYF. CDR3 nucleotides: TGTGCCACCCAAGGACAGGGGGCTTCCGAGCAGTACTTC.

V gene TRBV29-1 combines with J gene TRBJ2-7; D perhaps matches TRBD1 (5 bases). Germline V gene lookup returns CDR1 SQVTM and CDR2 ANQGSEA. The V end was cut by 5 bases, the J end by 2 bases, with 7 bases between. The CDR3 sequence is 11 residues long. CDR3 bases: TGCAGCGTTAGCAGGGCCTACGAGCAGTACTTC. Its translation: CSVSRAYEQYF.

The chain couples TRBV29-1 to TRBJ2-1, with a weak D call TRBD1 (6 bases). V gave up 3 bases and J gave up 4 bases, with 7 bases separating them. The CDR3 has 12 amino acids. The germline V gene encodes CDR1 SQVTM and CDR2 ANQGSEA. DNA for the CDR3: TGCAGCGTTGAGCAGGGGTACAATGAGCAGTTCTTC. Translation: CSVEQGYNEQFF.

This chain connects TRBV7-9 to TRBJ1-1; 8 nucleotides align to TRBD1. The V segment lost 6 bases and the J segment 6 bases; nucleotides outside the gene matches: 6. CDR1 is SEHNR, CDR2 FQNEAQ, per germline (reference sequence). This CDR3 is built from 13 residues. CDR3 nucleotide sequence: TGTGCCAGCAGAACAGGGGGAAGACCTGAAGCTTTCTTT. Translating it yields CASRTGGRPEAFF.

The count of this clone is one. J is TRBJ1-1 and V is TRBV15; possibly TRBD1 for D (6 bases). This CDR3 spans 12 amino acids. The germline CDR1 and CDR2 sequences are LNHNV and YYDKDF (reference sequence). V was shortened by 9 bases and J by 5 bases, with 13 bases between the two germline ends. CDR3 nucleotides: TGTGCCACAAAACAGGGCCGGACTGAAGCTTTCTTT. Translated, it gives CATKQGRTEAFF.

The rearrangement links TRBV18 to TRBJ2-1, with 8 bases matching TRBD2. V lost 6 bases to trimming and J lost 3 bases; unmatched junction nucleotides: 10. The CDR3 is 16 amino acids. Germline V gene lookup returns CDR1 KGHSH and CDR2 LQKENI. This CDR3 reads CASSPLGAGVYNEQFF. CDR3 nucleotides: TGTGCCAGCTCGCCGCTAGGAGCGGGAGTCTACAATGAGCAGTTCTTC.

The chain carries TRBV9 and TRBJ1-1; the D is unclear. The CDR3 is 15 residues long. Trimming left V 0 bases short and J 3 bases short, with 12 bases between. Germline CDR1 reads SGDLS; CDR2 reads YYNGEE. CDR3 sequence reads: CASSVVAYQDTEAFF. In DNA form, the CDR3 reads TGTGCCAGCAGCGTAGTGGCCTACCAGGACACTGAAGCTTTCTTT.

The chain employs TRBV4-1 and TRBJ1-1; tentative D call: TRBD1 (5 bases). Germline values: CDR1 MGHRA, CDR2 YSYEKL. The CDR3 runs 13 residues. The V gene lost 0 bases and the J gene lost 7 bases, with 9 bases spanning the gap. CDR3 nucleotide sequence: TGCGCCAGCAGCCAAGATGGGGCCCTTGAAGCTTTCTTT. Translated, it gives CASSQDGALEAFF.

The CDR3 region has the DNA TGTGCCAGCAGCTTAGGACTGGGCAGGGGGCTACCAGAGACCCAGTACTTC. It yields the protein CASSLGLGRGLPETQYF. The chain combines TRBV5-4 with TRBJ2-5, with 8 bases identical to TRBD1. The CDR3 extends over 17 amino acids. Germline V gene sequence: CDR1 SGHNT, CDR2 YYREEE (reference sequence). The ends lost 2 bases at V and 4 bases at J; junction bases unmatched: 13.

J is TRBJ1-4 and V is TRBV7-9; 8 bases map to TRBD1. Trimming cost V 6 bases and J 7 bases; bases outside gene matches: 7. Germline values: CDR1 SEHNR, CDR2 FQNEAQ (reference sequence). The CDR3 length is 14 residues. The CDR3, as DNA: TGTGCCAGCAGATTGGACAGGGCCAGTGAAAAACTGTTTTTT. Encoded protein: CASRLDRASEKLFF. The entire variable domain, with the rest obtained from reference TRBV7-9 and TRBJ1-4, is as follows: DTGVSQNPRHKITKRGQNVTFRCDPISEHNRLYWYRQTLGQGPEFLTYFQNEAQLEKSRLLSDRFSAERPKGSFSTLEIQRTEQGDSAMYLCASRLDRASEKLFFGSGTQLSVL.

The chain carries TRBV19 and TRBJ1-5; TRBD1 aligns across 8 bases. The ends lost 6 bases at V and 6 bases at J; junction bases unmatched: 7. CDR1 LNHDA and CDR2 SQIVND come from the germline V gene (reference sequence). The CDR3 runs to 14 residues. CDR3 DNA sequence: TGTGCCAGTAGCCCTGGACAGGGATCTCAGCCCCAGCATTTT. Translation gives CASSPGQGSQPQHF.

The chain recombines TRBV2 with TRBJ1-1; D is possibly TRBD1 (6 bases). The CDR3 is 12 amino acids. V lost 3 bases, J lost 14 bases, and 16 bases lay in between. The germline V gene encodes CDR1 SNHLY and CDR2 FYNNEI. Here the CDR3 reads CASSEAGQGKFF. DNA for the CDR3: TGTGCCAGCAGTGAGGCCGGCCAGGGGAAGTTCTTT.

The chain joins TRBV30 to TRBJ2-5; 7 positions match TRBD1. CDR1 and CDR2 (germline): GTSNPN, SVGIG (reference sequence). J lost 7 bases, V lost 4 bases, and 12 bases had no gene match. The CDR3 spans 14 residues. The CDR3 DNA is TGTGCCTGGACCATAGGGACAGTTAAGGCGACCCAGTACTTC. This translates into CAWTIGTVKATQYF. Using reference TRBV30 and TRBJ2-5 for the parts outside the CDR3, the full variable domain is SQTIHQWPATLVQPVGSPLSLECTVEGTSNPNLYWYRQAAGRGLQLLFYSVGIGQISSEVPQNLSASRPQDRQFILSSKKLLLSDSGFYLCAWTIGTVKATQYFGPGTRLLVL.